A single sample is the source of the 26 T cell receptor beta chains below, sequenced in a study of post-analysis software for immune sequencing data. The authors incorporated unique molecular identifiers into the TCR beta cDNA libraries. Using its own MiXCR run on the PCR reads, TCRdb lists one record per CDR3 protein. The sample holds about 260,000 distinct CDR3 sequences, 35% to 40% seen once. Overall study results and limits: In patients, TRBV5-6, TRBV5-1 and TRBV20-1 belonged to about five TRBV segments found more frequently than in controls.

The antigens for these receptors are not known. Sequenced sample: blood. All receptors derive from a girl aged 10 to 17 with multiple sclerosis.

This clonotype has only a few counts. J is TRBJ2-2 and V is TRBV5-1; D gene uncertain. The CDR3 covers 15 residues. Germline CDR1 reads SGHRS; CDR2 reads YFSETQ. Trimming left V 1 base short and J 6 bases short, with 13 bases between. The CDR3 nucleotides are TGCGCCAGCAGCTTGAATCCCAACGGACCCGGGGAGCTGTTTTTT. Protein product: CASSLNPNGPGELFF.

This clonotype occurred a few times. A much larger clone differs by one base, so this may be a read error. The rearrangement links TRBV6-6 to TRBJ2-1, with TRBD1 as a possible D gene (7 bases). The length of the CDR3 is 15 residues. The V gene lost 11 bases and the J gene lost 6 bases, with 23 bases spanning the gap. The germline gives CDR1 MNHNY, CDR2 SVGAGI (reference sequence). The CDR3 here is CAGKGWQGEANEQFF. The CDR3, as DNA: TGTGCCGGCAAGGGGTGGCAGGGGGAGGCCAATGAGCAGTTCTTC.

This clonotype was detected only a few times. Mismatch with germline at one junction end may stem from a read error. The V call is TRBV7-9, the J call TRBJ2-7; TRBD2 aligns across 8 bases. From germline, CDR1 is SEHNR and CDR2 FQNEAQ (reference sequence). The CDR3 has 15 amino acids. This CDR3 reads CVSSLAGLVGHEQYF. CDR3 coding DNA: TGTGTCAGCAGCTTAGCGGGACTAGTTGGCCATGAGCAGTACTTC.

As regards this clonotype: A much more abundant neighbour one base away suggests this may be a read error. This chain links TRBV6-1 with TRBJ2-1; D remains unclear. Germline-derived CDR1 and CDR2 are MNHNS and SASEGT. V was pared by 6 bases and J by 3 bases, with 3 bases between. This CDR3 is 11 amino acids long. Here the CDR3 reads CASRGYNEQFF. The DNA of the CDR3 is TGTGCCAGCAGGGGCTACAATGAGCAGTTCTTC.

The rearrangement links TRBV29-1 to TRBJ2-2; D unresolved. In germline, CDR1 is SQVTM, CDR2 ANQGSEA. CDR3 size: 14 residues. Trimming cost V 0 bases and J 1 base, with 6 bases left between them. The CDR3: CSVEERRNTGELFF. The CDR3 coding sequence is TGCAGCGTTGAAGAGCGCAGGAACACCGGGGAGCTGTTTTTT.

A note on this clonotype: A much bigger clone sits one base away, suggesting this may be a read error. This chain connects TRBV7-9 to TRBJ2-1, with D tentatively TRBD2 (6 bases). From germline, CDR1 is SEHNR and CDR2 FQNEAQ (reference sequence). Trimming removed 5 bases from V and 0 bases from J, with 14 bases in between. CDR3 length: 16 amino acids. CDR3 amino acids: CASSPWRGSSYNEQFF. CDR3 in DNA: TGTGCCAGCAGCCCGTGGCGGGGAAGCTCCTACAATGAGCAGTTCTTC.

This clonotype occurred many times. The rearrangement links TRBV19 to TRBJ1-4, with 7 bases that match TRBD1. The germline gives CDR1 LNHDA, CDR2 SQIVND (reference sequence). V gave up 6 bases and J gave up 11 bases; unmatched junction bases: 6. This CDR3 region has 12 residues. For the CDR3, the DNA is TGTGCCAGTAGCCCCGACAGGGCTAAACTGTTTTTT. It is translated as CASSPDRAKLFF.

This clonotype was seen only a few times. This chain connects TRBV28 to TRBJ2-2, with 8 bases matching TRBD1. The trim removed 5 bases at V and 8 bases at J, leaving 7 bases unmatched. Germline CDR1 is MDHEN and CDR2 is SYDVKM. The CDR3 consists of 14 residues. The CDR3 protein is CASSIAGGNGELFF. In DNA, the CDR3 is TGTGCCAGCAGTATAGCAGGGGGCAATGGGGAGCTGTTTTTT.

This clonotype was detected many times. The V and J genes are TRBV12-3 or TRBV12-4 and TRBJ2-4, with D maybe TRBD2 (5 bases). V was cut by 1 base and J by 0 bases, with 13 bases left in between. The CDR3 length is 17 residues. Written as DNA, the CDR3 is TGTGCCAGCAGTTTAGAGGCTAGCAGGCTAGCCAAAAACATTCAGTACTTC. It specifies CASSLEASRLAKNIQYF.

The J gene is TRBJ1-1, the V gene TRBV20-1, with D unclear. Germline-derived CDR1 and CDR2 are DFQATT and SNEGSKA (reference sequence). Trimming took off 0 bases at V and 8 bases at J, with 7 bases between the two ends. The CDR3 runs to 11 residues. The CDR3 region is CSARDPKEAFF. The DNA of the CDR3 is TGCAGTGCTAGAGATCCTAAAGAAGCTTTCTTT.

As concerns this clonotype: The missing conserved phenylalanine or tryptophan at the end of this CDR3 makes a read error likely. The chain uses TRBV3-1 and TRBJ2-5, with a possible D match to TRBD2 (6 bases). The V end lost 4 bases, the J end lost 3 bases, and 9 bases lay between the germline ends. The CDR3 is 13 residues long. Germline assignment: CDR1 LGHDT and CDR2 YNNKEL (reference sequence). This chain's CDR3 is CASSPAGKETQYC. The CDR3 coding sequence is TGTGCCAGCAGCCCGGCGGGGAAAGAGACCCAGTACTGC.

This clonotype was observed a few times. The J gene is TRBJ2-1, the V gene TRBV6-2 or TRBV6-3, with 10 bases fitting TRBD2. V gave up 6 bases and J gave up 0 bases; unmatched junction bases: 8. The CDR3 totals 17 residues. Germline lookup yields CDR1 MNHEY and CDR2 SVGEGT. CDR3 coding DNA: TGTGCCAGCAGCAAAACCCCTAGCGGGAGCTCCTACAATGAGCAGTTCTTC. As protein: CASSKTPSGSSYNEQFF.

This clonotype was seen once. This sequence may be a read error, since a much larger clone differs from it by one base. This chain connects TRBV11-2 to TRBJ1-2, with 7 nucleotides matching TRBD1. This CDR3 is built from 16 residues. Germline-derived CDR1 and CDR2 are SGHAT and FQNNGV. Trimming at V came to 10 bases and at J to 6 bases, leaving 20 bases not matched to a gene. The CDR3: CATIEIRDSQLDGYTF. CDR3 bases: TGTGCCACCATAGAGATCCGGGACAGCCAGTTAGATGGCTACACCTTC.

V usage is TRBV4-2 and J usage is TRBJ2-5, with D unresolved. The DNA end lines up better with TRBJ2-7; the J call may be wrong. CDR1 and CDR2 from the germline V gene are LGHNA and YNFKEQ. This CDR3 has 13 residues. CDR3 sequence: CASSQFSRYEQYF. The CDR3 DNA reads TGTGCCAGCAGCCAGTTCAGCCGTTACGAGCAGTACTTC.

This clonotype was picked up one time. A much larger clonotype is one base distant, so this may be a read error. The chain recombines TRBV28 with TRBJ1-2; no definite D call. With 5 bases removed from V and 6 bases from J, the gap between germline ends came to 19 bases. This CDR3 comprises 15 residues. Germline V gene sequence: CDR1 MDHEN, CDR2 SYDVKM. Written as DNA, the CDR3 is TGTGCCAGCAGTCCCAGTGGAAGGGCCAACCATGGCTACACCTTC. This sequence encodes CASSPSGRANHGYTF.

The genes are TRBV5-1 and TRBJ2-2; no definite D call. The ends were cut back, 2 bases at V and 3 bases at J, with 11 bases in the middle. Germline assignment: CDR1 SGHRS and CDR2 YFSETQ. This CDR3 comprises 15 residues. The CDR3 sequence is CASSFRTWDTGELFF. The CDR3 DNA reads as TGCGCCAGCAGCTTCCGGACGTGGGACACCGGGGAGCTGTTTTTT.

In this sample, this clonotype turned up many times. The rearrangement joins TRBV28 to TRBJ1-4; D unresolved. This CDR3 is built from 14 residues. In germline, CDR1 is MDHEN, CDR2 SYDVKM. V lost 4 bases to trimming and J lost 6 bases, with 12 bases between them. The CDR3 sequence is CASSSPTLDEKLFF. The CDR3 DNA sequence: TGTGCCAGCAGTTCTCCCACTTTGGATGAAAAACTGTTTTTT.

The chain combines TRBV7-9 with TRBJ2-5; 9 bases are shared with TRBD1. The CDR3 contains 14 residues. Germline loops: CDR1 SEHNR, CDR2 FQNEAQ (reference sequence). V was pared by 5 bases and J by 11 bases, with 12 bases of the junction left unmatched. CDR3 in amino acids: CASSVQGALNEQYF. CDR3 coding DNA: TGTGCCAGCAGCGTACAGGGGGCCCTCAATGAGCAGTACTTC.

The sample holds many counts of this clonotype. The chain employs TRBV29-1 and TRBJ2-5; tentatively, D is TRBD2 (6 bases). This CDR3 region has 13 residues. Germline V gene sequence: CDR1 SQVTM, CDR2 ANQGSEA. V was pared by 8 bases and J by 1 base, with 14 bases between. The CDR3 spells CSLSGGPQETQYF. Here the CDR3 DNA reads TGCAGCCTAAGTGGAGGGCCCCAAGAGACCCAGTACTTC.

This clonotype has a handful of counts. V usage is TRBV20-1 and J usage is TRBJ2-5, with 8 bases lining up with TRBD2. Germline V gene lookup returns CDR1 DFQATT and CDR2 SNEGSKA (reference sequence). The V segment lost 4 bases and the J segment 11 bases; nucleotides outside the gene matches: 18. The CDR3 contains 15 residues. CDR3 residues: CSATTPDGGAWEQYF. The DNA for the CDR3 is TGCAGTGCTACGACCCCCGACGGGGGGGCTTGGGAGCAGTACTTC.

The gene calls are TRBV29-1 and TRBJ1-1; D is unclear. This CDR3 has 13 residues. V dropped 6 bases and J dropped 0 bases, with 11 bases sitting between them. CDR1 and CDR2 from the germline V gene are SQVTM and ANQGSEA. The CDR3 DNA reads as TGCAGCGTGACCGAGGGAATGAACACTGAAGCTTTCTTT. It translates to CSVTEGMNTEAFF. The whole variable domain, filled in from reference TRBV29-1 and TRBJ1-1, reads SAVISQKPSRDICQRGTSLTIQCQVDSQVTMMFWYRQQPGQSLTLIATANQGSEATYESGFVIDKFPISRPNLTFSTLTVSNMSPEDSSIYLCSVTEGMNTEAFFGQGTRLTVV.

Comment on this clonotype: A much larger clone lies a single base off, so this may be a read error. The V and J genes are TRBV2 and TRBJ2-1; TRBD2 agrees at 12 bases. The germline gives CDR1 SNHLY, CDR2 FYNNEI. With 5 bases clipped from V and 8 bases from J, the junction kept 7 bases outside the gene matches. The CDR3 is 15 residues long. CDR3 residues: CASSPTSGRFDEQFF. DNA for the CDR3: TGTGCCAGCAGTCCCACTAGCGGGAGGTTTGATGAGCAGTTCTTC.

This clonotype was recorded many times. The CDR3 DNA reads TGTGCCAGCAGCCGAGGACTAGCGGGGGGAACAGATACGCAGTATTTT. Amino acid sequence: CASSRGLAGGTDTQYF. This chain joins TRBV11-2 and TRBJ2-3; 14 bases are a match to TRBD2. The CDR3 consists of 16 residues. J lost 3 bases, V lost 5 bases, and 4 bases had no gene match. The germline CDR1 and CDR2 sequences are SGHAT and FQNNGV.

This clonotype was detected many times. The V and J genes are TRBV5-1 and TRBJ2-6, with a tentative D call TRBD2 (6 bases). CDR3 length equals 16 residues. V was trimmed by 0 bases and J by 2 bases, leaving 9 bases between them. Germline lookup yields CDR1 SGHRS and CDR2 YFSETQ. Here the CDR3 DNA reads TGCGCCAGCAGCTTGGCTCCGGGAGCTGGGGCCAACGTCCTGACTTTC. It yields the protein CASSLAPGAGANVLTF.

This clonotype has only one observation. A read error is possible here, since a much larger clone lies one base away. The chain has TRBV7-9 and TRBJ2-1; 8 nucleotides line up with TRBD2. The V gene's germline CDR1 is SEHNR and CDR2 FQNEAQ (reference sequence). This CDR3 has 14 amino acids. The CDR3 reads CAGSLAGTYNEQFF. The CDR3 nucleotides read TGTGCCGGCAGCCTAGCGGGCACCTACAATGAGCAGTTCTTC.

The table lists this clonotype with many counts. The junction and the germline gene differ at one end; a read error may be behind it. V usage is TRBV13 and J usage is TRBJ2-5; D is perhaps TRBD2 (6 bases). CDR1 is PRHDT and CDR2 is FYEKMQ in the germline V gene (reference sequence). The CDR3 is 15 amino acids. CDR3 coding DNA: TGTGCCAGCAGCCCCCGCCCAGCGGGCCAAGAGAACCAGTACTTC. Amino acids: CASSPRPAGQENQYF.